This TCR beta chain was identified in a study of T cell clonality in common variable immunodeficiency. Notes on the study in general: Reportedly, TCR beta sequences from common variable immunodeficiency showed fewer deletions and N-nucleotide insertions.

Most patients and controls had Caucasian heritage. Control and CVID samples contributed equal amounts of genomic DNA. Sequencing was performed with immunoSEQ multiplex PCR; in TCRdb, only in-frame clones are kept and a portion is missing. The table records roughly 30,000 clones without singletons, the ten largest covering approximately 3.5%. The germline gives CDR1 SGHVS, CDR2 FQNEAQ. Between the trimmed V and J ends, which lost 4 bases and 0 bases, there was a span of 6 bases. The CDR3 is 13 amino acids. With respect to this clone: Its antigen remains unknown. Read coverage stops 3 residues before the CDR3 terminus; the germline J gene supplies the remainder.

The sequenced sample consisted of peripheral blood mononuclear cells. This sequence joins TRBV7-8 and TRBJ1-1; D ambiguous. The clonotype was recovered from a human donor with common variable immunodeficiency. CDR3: CASSYSMNTEAFF. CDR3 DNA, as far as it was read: TGTGCCAGCAGCTACAGTATGAACACTGAA.